The entry below gives a single TCR beta chain sequence along with its context. Sample treatment: preoperative locoregional IRX-2 cytokine immunotherapy. The data derive from a study of preoperative IRX-2 immunotherapy in early breast cancer. Germline V gene data show CDR1 as SEHNR and CDR2 as FQNEAQ (reference sequence). The length of the CDR3 is 16 residues. V gave up 5 bases and J gave up 4 bases; unmatched junction bases: 10. The repertoire was sequenced with immunoSEQ multiplex PCR; TCRdb's copy has only in-frame clones and lacks some. The sample records about 62,000 clones, approximately 94% being singletons.

This receptor was taken from a human donor with breast cancer. The genes are TRBV7-9 and TRBJ1-2; TRBD1 agrees at 10 bases. This specimen was taken from a patient treated with IRX-2 immunotherapy. CDR3 nucleotide sequence: TGTGCCAGCAGCGGGGGACAGGGGCTGCCCACCTATGGCTACACCTTC. It translates to CASSGGQGLPTYGYTF.